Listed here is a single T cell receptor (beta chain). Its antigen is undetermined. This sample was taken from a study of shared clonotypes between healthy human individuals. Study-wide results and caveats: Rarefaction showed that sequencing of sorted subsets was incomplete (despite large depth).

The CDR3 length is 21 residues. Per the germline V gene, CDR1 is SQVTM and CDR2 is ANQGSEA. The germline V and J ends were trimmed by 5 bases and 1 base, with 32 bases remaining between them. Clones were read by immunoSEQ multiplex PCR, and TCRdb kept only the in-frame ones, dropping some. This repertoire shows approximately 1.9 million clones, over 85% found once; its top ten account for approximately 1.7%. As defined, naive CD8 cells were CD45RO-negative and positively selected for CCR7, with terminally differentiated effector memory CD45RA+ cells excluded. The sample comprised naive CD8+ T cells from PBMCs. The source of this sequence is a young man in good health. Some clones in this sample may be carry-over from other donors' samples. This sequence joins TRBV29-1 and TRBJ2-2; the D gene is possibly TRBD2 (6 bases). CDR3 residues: CSVSTVGWEASPSRNTGELFF. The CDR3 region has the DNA TGCAGCGTTTCAACCGTCGGGTGGGAGGCGAGCCCCTCGCGGAACACCGGGGAGCTGTTTTTT.